The rows below give T cell receptor beta chains drawn from one sample of a study of T cell responses to AZD1222 COVID-19 vaccine. Sequencing was performed with immunoSEQ multiplex PCR; in TCRdb, only in-frame clones are kept and a portion is missing. This sample carries 120,000 to 150,000 clones, roughly 88% of them seen once, and the ten largest clones take roughly 5.4%. This material consisted of peripheral blood, taken 28 days after the second dose of the MenACWY control vaccine. The receptors were sampled from an adult who received the MenACWY meningococcal vaccine as a control. The CDR3 runs from the conserved cysteine through the conserved F or W. D genes are given only for firm matches. Clone size is not always given. Where it is, it says once, few, many or a class for expanded clones.

abundance,v_gene,d_gene,j_gene,CDR3aa,CDR3nt
.,TRBV7-9,.,TRBJ2-3,CASSSFGADTQYF,TGTGCCAGCAGCTCGTTCGGGGCCGATACGCAGTATTTT
.,TRBV11-2,TRBD1,TRBJ2-5,CASSALTGTGGAQYF,TGTGCCAGCAGCGCACTGACCGGGACAGGGGGCGCCCAGTACTTC
.,TRBV5-1,.,TRBJ2-7,CASSPRADPSEQYF,TGCGCCAGCAGCCCGCGGGCCGACCCATCCGAGCAGTACTTC
.,TRBV7-9,.,TRBJ2-1,CASSLGKAGEQFF,TGTGCCAGCAGCTTAGGTAAGGCAGGCGAGCAGTTCTTC
.,TRBV24-1,.,TRBJ2-3,CATKGTANTDTQYF,TGTGCCACCAAAGGAACAGCAAACACAGATACGCAGTATTTT
few,TRBV5-1,.,TRBJ1-5,CASRQSPNQPQHF,TGCGCCAGCAGACAAAGCCCCAATCAGCCCCAGCATTTT
.,TRBV6-1,TRBD2,TRBJ2-7,CASSETSGGYEQYF,TGTGCCAGCAGTGAAACTAGCGGAGGCTACGAGCAGTACTTC
.,TRBV6-6,TRBD2,TRBJ2-5,CASNWGGSETQYF,TGTGCCAGCAACTGGGGAGGGTCAGAGACCCAGTACTTC
.,TRBV2,TRBD2,TRBJ2-1,CASIRGTSGSGNNEQFF,TGTGCCAGCATTCGAGGGACTAGCGGGAGTGGAAACAATGAGCAGTTCTTC
.,TRBV9,TRBD1,TRBJ1-2,CASSPTSQGGIYGYTF,TGTGCCAGCAGCCCGACTTCGCAGGGGGGGATCTATGGCTACACCTTC